These 12 T cell receptor beta chains were sequenced from one sample in a study of T-cell reconstitution after alpha-beta-depleted transplantation in children. Researchers prepared the TCRbeta library using unique molecular identifiers, the study reports. TCRdb used MiXCR to reprocess the PCR reads, holding one entry per CDR3 protein. The table has approximately 200,000 distinct CDR3 sequences, roughly 14% seen once. The sample here was PBMCs from the stem cell graft donor, taken from the stem cell graft. These receptors originate from a human donor who donated a stem cell graft to a child with acute lymphoblastic leukemia.

This clonotype occurred many times. V is TRBV20-1 and J is TRBJ1-1, with D tentatively TRBD1 (5 bases). The V gene lost 0 bases and the J gene lost 6 bases, with 8 bases spanning the gap. CDR3 size: 12 residues. Germline V lookup: CDR1 DFQATT, CDR2 SNEGSKA (reference sequence). Here the CDR3 DNA reads TGCAGTGCTAGAGAGGGGCGGTCTGAAGCTTTCTTT. Its protein product is CSAREGRSEAFF.

Ten or more counts support this clonotype. This chain connects TRBV3-1 to TRBJ2-7; 11 bases map to TRBD2. CDR3 length: 17 amino acids. The V and J ends lost 4 bases and 2 bases, in that order; junction bases with no gene match: 10. Germline V gene sequence: CDR1 LGHDT, CDR2 YNNKEL (reference sequence). This CDR3 is CASSPLMGTSGTYEQYF. CDR3 coding DNA: TGTGCCAGCAGCCCTCTCATGGGGACTAGCGGAACCTACGAGCAGTACTTC.

At least ten counts were recorded for this clonotype. The rearrangement joins TRBV20-1 to TRBJ1-2; TRBD1 matches at 7 bases. V dropped 3 bases and J dropped 7; count of bases not matched to a gene: 5. Germline V gene data show CDR1 as DFQATT and CDR2 as SNEGSKA (reference sequence). This CDR3 has 12 residues. CDR3 nucleotides: TGCAGTGCTAGCAGACAGGGATCTGGCTACACCTTC. This encodes CSASRQGSGYTF.

This clonotype was recorded many times. The chain carries TRBV11-2 and TRBJ1-6; 7 nucleotides match TRBD1. Germline lookup yields CDR1 SGHAT and CDR2 FQNNGV. CDR3 length: 15 residues. After removal of 5 bases from V and 5 bases from J, the junction contained 6 bases not matched to a gene. The DNA of the CDR3 is TGTGCCAGCAGCCGGATCGGGACAGATAATTCACCCCTCCACTTT. Residues: CASSRIGTDNSPLHF.

This clonotype appeared many times. One end of the junction is discordant with germline, which a read error may explain. The chain recombines TRBV27 with TRBJ1-4; 7 bases are shared with TRBD1. The CDR3 consists of 15 residues. From germline, CDR1 is MNHEY and CDR2 SMNVEV (reference sequence). The CDR3 protein is CAGRDPGQQNEKLFF. The CDR3, as DNA: TGTGCCGGCAGGGACCCGGGACAGCAAAATGAAAAACTGTTTTTT.

This clonotype was observed many times. This sequence joins TRBV25-1 and TRBJ1-6, with 9 bases lining up with TRBD1. J gave up 8 bases and V 4 bases, and 9 bases lay outside the gene matches. Germline V CDR1 and CDR2: MGHDK, SYGVNS. The length of the CDR3 is 16 residues. The CDR3 DNA follows: TGTGCCAGCAGTGGCCCGTGGACAGGGGCGGATTCACCCCTCCACTTT. As protein: CASSGPWTGADSPLHF. Together with reference TRBV25-1 and TRBJ1-6, the CDR3 gives the full variable domain: EADIYQTPRYLVIGTGKKITLECSQTMGHDKMYWYQQDPGMELHLIHYSYGVNSTEKGDLSSESTVSRIRTEHFPLTLESARPSHTSQYLCASSGPWTGADSPLHFGNGTRLTVT.

This clonotype has a count of ten or more. The chain is built from TRBV25-1 and TRBJ2-6, with a possible D match to TRBD1 (6 bases). Germline V gene sequence: CDR1 MGHDK, CDR2 SYGVNS. The V end was cut by 6 bases, the J end by 1 base, with 10 bases between. The CDR3 covers 15 residues. CDR3 DNA sequence: TGTGCCAGCAGCACCAGGGGTTCTGGGGCCAACGTCCTGACTTTC. Translating it yields CASSTRGSGANVLTF. Full variable domain (missing parts from reference TRBV25-1 and TRBJ2-6): EADIYQTPRYLVIGTGKKITLECSQTMGHDKMYWYQQDPGMELHLIHYSYGVNSTEKGDLSSESTVSRIRTEHFPLTLESARPSHTSQYLCASSTRGSGANVLTFGAGSRLTVL.

Turning to this clonotype: Since a much larger clone is just one base distant, this may be a read error. The rearrangement links TRBV5-1 to TRBJ2-1, with 13 bases lining up with TRBD2. CDR1 SGHRS and CDR2 YFSETQ come from the germline V gene. The CDR3 totals 16 residues. Here the CDR3 DNA reads TGCGCCAGCAGCTGGACTAGCGGGAGTTCCTACAATGGGCAGTTCTTC. It encodes CASSWTSGSSYNGQFF.

This clonotype showed up many times. The V call is TRBV5-1, the J call TRBJ1-1; 10 bases fit TRBD1. The CDR3 consists of 16 residues. The junction had 9 bases not matched to a gene; V was cut back by 2 bases and J by 5 bases. Germline lookup yields CDR1 SGHRS and CDR2 YFSETQ. CDR3: CASSFSEDRGDTEAFF. In DNA form, the CDR3 reads TGCGCCAGCAGCTTCTCGGAGGACAGGGGGGATACTGAAGCTTTCTTT.

As to this clonotype: A read error may be the cause here, since a much bigger clone is one base away. This sequence joins TRBV19 and TRBJ2-2; D is tentatively TRBD1 or TRBD2 (5 bases each). This CDR3 has 16 residues. Germline lookup yields CDR1 LNHDA and CDR2 SQIVND (reference sequence). With 4 bases removed from V and 5 bases from J, the gap between germline ends came to 17 bases. The CDR3 protein is CASSRPGRGLTGELFF. Written as DNA, the CDR3 is TGTGCCAGTAGTAGACCGGGACGGGGATTGACCGGGGAGCTGTTTTTT. Full variable domain (remainder filled in from reference TRBV19 and TRBJ2-2): DGGITQSPKYLFRKEGQNVTLSCEQNLNHDAMYWYRQDPGQGLRLIYYSQIVNDFQKGDIAEGYSVSREKKESFPLTVTSAQKNPTAFYLCASSRPGRGLTGELFFGEGSRLTVL.

This clonotype was picked up many times. The chain combines TRBV29-1 with TRBJ1-5; a possible D gene is TRBD1 (5 bases). Germline assignment: CDR1 SQVTM and CDR2 ANQGSEA. V lost 6 bases, J lost 5 bases, and 11 bases lay in between. The CDR3 has 12 amino acids. The CDR3 spells CSVRDGDQPQHF. Here the CDR3 DNA reads TGCAGCGTGAGGGACGGGGATCAGCCCCAGCATTTT.

The chain joins TRBV5-1 to TRBJ2-1; 12 positions agree with TRBD2. The V gene end was trimmed by 0 bases and the J gene end by 2 bases; junction bases not matched to a gene: 0. Per germline, CDR1 SGHRS and CDR2 YFSETQ. The CDR3 is 16 residues long. DNA of the CDR3: TGCGCCAGCAGCTTGGCTAGCGGGAGGGCCTACAATGAGCAGTTCTTC. It encodes CASSLASGRAYNEQFF.